These 27 T cell receptor beta chains share one sample of origin, sequenced in a study of vaccination and CD4 T cells after COVID-19. Cultured CD4+ T cells had their DNA profiled by the Oncomine TCR Beta short-read assay. TCRdb re-analysed the PCR reads in MiXCR, keeping a single row per CDR3 protein. The data contain about 13,000 distinct CDR3 sequences, around 45% of them singletons. Which antigens these TCRs recognize remains unknown. The sample's treatment: approximately 9-day PBMC culture with coronavirus spike peptide pools or control peptides (ViraFEST assay). Sequenced: CD4+ T cells from blood, cultured in vitro. Every receptor here comes from a human donor who had recovered from COVID-19.

V gene TRBV20-1 combines with J gene TRBJ2-3, with 8 bases lining up with TRBD2. Germline V gene lookup returns CDR1 DFQATT and CDR2 SNEGSKA (reference sequence). This CDR3 is built from 13 residues. CDR3 protein: CSAGGANTDTQYF. CDR3 coding DNA: TGCAGCGCCGGGGGGGCTAACACAGATACGCAGTATTTT.

This chain uses TRBV6-1 with TRBJ1-6; D not certain. CDR1 MNHNS and CDR2 SASEGT come from the germline V gene. Trimming left V 6 bases short and J 9 bases short, with 15 bases between. The CDR3 has 14 residues. The CDR3 DNA follows: TGTGCCAGCAGCCCGCCAGGCCTCATTTCACCCCTCCACTTT. This gives the protein CASSPPGLISPLHF.

The rearrangement joins TRBV24-1 to TRBJ1-6; maybe TRBD1 (6 bases). Germline V CDR1 and CDR2: KGHDR, SFDVKD. V was clipped by 2 bases and J by 10 bases, with 17 bases between them. The CDR3 is 16 amino acids. The CDR3 DNA follows: TGTGCCACCAGTGATTCCGAGGGGGACCCAACCTCACCCCTCCACTTT. Encoded protein: CATSDSEGDPTSPLHF.

The chain is built from TRBV6-5 and TRBJ2-1; a weak D match, TRBD2 (6 bases). V was shortened by 2 bases and J by 8 bases, with 13 bases between the two germline ends. The CDR3 is made up of 14 amino acids. Germline V lookup: CDR1 MNHEY, CDR2 SVGAGI. The CDR3 coding sequence is TGTGCCAGCAGTTACCAACAAGGAGGGGATGAGCAGTTCTTC. It specifies CASSYQQGGDEQFF.

V is TRBV15 and J is TRBJ2-1; D not certain. The CDR3 runs 12 residues. V was shortened by 3 bases and J by 13 bases, with 13 bases between the two germline ends. Per the germline V gene, CDR1 is LNHNV and CDR2 is YYDKDF (reference sequence). The CDR3 DNA reads TGTGCCACCAGCAGTGGGGTAGCCAATCAGTTCTTC. Its protein is CATSSGVANQFF.

This rearrangement joins TRBV20-1 to TRBJ1-6; maybe TRBD1 (5 bases). Trimming removed 6 bases at V and 7 bases at J, with 16 bases between. This CDR3 spans 14 amino acids. Germline V gene data show CDR1 as DFQATT and CDR2 as SNEGSKA (reference sequence). The CDR3 region is CSAPRRGPNSPLHF. The CDR3 coding sequence is TGCAGTGCCCCACGGCGGGGCCCCAATTCACCCCTCCACTTT.

The rearrangement uses TRBV20-1 and TRBJ1-2, with D uncertain. CDR1 is DFQATT and CDR2 is SNEGSKA in the germline V gene (reference sequence). This CDR3 spans 16 amino acids. Trimming left V 1 base short and J 2 bases short, with 17 bases between. The CDR3 here is CSARAPTPTLNYGYTF. The CDR3 DNA sequence: TGCAGTGCTAGAGCTCCGACACCTACCCTGAACTATGGCTACACCTTC.

This chain links TRBV15 with TRBJ2-2; the D is unclear. CDR3 length: 15 residues. Looked up from germline, CDR1 is LNHNV and CDR2 is YYDKDF (reference sequence). The V end lost 1 base, the J end lost 0 bases, and 6 bases lay between the germline ends. The CDR3: CATSRVGPNTGELFF. CDR3 in DNA: TGTGCCACCAGCAGAGTTGGACCGAACACCGGGGAGCTGTTTTTT.

The J gene is TRBJ2-3, the V gene TRBV7-6, with D possibly TRBD2 on 5 matching bases. The germline V gene has CDR1 SGHVS and CDR2 FNYEAQ. The CDR3 totals 14 residues. Trimming removed 1 base from V and 5 bases from J, with 10 bases in between. CDR3 nucleotides: TGTGCCAGCAGCTTAGGGGTAGCGAAAGATACGCAGTATTTT. Translating gives CASSLGVAKDTQYF.

A remark on this clonotype: Mismatch with germline at one junction end may stem from a read error. The chain carries TRBV5-3 and TRBJ2-5; D possibly uses TRBD1 or TRBD2 (6 bases each). TRBV5-3 is designated an ORF whose function remains uncertain. This CDR3 comprises 13 residues. CDR3 region: CASSLAEGGTQYF. CDR3 in DNA: TGTGCCAGCAGCTTGGCCGAGGGGGGGACCCAGTACTTC.

The chain recombines TRBV20-1 with TRBJ2-1; 10 bases line up with TRBD1. CDR3 length: 15 residues. Germline V gene lookup returns CDR1 DFQATT and CDR2 SNEGSKA (reference sequence). After removal of 5 bases from V and 7 bases from J, the junction contained 11 bases not matched to a gene. CDR3 protein: CSARPRDRGDNEQFF. CDR3 nucleotide sequence: TGCAGTGCTCGACCCCGGGACAGGGGTGATAATGAGCAGTTCTTC.

The genes are TRBV7-9 and TRBJ2-3; tentatively, D is TRBD1 or TRBD2 (5 bases each). The CDR3 is made up of 15 amino acids. Looked up from germline, CDR1 is SEHNR and CDR2 is FQNEAQ (reference sequence). The ends were cut back, 8 bases at V and 4 bases at J, with 19 bases in the middle. The CDR3 region is CASSPGTQIPDTQYF. CDR3 DNA sequence: TGTGCCAGCTCTCCCGGGACGCAAATCCCAGATACGCAGTATTTT.

The rearrangement uses TRBV10-2 and TRBJ1-2; 8 nucleotides line up with TRBD1. Trimming took 7 bases from V and 8 from J; bases not matched to a gene: 12. The CDR3 runs to 14 residues. Germline V CDR1 and CDR2: WSHSY, SAAADI. CDR3 nucleotides: TGCGCCAGCACGACAGGGGCCACAAGGCAAGGCTACACCTTC. This codes for CASTTGATRQGYTF.

The DNA of the CDR3 is TGTGCCAGTAGTATAGGCGGGGAGACCTACAATGAGCAGTTCTTC. It translates to CASSIGGETYNEQFF. This sequence joins TRBV19 and TRBJ2-1, with D perhaps matching TRBD2 (6 bases). The germline V gene has CDR1 LNHDA and CDR2 SQIVND (reference sequence). This CDR3 is built from 15 residues. Trimming cost V 1 base and J 2 bases, with 9 bases left between them.

The V and J genes are TRBV7-2 and TRBJ2-7; TRBD1 agrees at 8 bases. This CDR3 spans 15 amino acids. The V and J ends lost 2 bases and 3 bases, in that order; junction bases with no gene match: 6. Germline V gene lookup returns CDR1 SGHTA and CDR2 FQGNSA. DNA of the CDR3: TGTGCCAGCAGCTTACAGGGGGCCTCATTCTACGAGCAGTACTTC. It encodes CASSLQGASFYEQYF. The complete variable domain, with remaining parts taken from reference TRBV7-2 and TRBJ2-7, reads GAGVSQSPSNKVTEKGKDVELRCDPISGHTALYWYRQSLGQGLEFLIYFQGNSAPDKSGLPSDRFSAERTGGSVSTLTIQRTQQEDSAVYLCASSLQGASFYEQYFGPGTRLTVT.

This clonotype was counted between two and nine times. The chain carries TRBV10-2 and TRBJ1-5; TRBD1 aligns across 7 bases. CDR3 size: 14 residues. CDR1 is WSHSY, CDR2 SAAADI, per germline. Trimming removed 10 bases from V and 4 bases from J; junction bases left unmatched: 10. The CDR3 is CATKDRTANQPQHF. In nucleotides, the CDR3 is TGCGCCACCAAGGACAGGACTGCGAATCAGCCCCAGCATTTT.

The V gene is TRBV12-3 or TRBV12-4, the J gene TRBJ2-2, with 7 positions matching TRBD1. J gave up 4 bases and V 5 bases, and 10 bases lay outside the gene matches. This CDR3 is 16 amino acids long. The CDR3 spells CASSPTRGSGTGELFF. In nucleotides, the CDR3 is TGTGCCAGCAGTCCAACCAGGGGGTCTGGCACCGGGGAGCTGTTTTTT.

The V call is TRBV18, the J call TRBJ1-4, with a weak D call TRBD1 (6 bases). Germline V gives CDR1 KGHSH, CDR2 LQKENI. V was pared by 1 base and J by 3 bases, with 12 bases between. This CDR3 is 16 amino acids long. CDR3 coding DNA: TGTGCCAGCTCACCACAACAGGGTGCAGCTAATGAAAAACTGTTTTTT. Its protein is CASSPQQGAANEKLFF.

This clonotype was seen a few times. The CDR3 nucleotides are TGTGCCAGCTCCAACGGGGCGGGGCGTAGCACAGATACGCAGTATTTT. Its translation is CASSNGAGRSTDTQYF. The rearrangement links TRBV2 to TRBJ2-3; a weak D match, TRBD2 (6 bases). The CDR3 contains 16 residues. V lost 8 bases, J lost 0 bases, and 18 bases lay in between. The germline V gene has CDR1 SNHLY and CDR2 FYNNEI.

V and J are TRBV27 and TRBJ2-7; the D gene is possibly TRBD2 (6 bases). The V and J ends lost 7 bases and 6 bases respectively, with 22 bases between them. The germline gives CDR1 MNHEY, CDR2 SMNVEV (reference sequence). This CDR3 is built from 15 residues. The CDR3, as DNA: TGTGCCAGCACCCCCGGGACTCACCTACTGTTCGAGCAGTACTTC. Protein: CASTPGTHLLFEQYF.

The chain uses TRBV11-3 and TRBJ2-3, with 7 bases fitting TRBD1. Germline-derived CDR1 and CDR2 are SGHNT and YENEEA. CDR3 length equals 15 residues. J lost 3 bases, V lost 5 bases, and 8 bases had no gene match. The CDR3, as DNA: TGTGCCAGCAGCACCCGGGACAGAAGGACAGATACGCAGTATTTT. Translated: CASSTRDRRTDTQYF.

V usage is TRBV7-9 and J usage is TRBJ2-1; TRBD2 aligns across 7 bases. The CDR3 length is 14 residues. V shed 7 bases and J 2 bases; nucleotides not matched to a gene: 5. CDR1 and CDR2 (germline): SEHNR, FQNEAQ (reference sequence). CDR3 protein: CASTGGSTYNEQFF. CDR3 coding DNA: TGTGCCAGCACCGGGGGGTCTACCTACAATGAGCAGTTCTTC.

The rearrangement joins TRBV7-9 to TRBJ1-2, with no clear D. CDR1 is SEHNR and CDR2 is FQNEAQ in the germline V gene (reference sequence). The CDR3 sequence is 12 residues long. Trimming cost V 5 bases and J 8 bases, with 12 bases left between them. The CDR3 DNA sequence: TGTGCCAGCAGCCCTCGACTGGGAGGCTACACCTTC. Its protein product is CASSPRLGGYTF.

The table lists this clonotype with a few counts. The chain couples TRBV27 to TRBJ2-4, with 7 bases that match TRBD1. With V trimmed by 2 bases and J by 8 bases, 9 bases remained unmatched. Germline V gene lookup returns CDR1 MNHEY and CDR2 SMNVEV (reference sequence). The length of the CDR3 is 15 residues. CDR3: CASSLGTGVADIQYF. The DNA for the CDR3 is TGTGCCAGCAGTTTAGGTACAGGGGTTGCGGACATTCAGTACTTC.

For the CDR3, the DNA is TGTGCCAGCAGCTTAGGGGGGGCGGTACGCGAGCAGTACTTC. Translation gives CASSLGGAVREQYF. The rearrangement uses TRBV7-2 and TRBJ2-7; TRBD1 or TRBD2 may be the D gene (6 bases each). Trimming removed 1 base from V and 6 bases from J, with 13 bases in between. Germline V gene data show CDR1 as SGHTA and CDR2 as FQGNSA. This CDR3 is built from 14 residues. The full variable domain, completed using reference TRBV7-2 and TRBJ2-7, is GAGVSQSPSNKVTEKGKDVELRCDPISGHTALYWYRQSLGQGLEFLIYFQGNSAPDKSGLPSDRFSAERTGGSVSTLTIQRTQQEDSAVYLCASSLGGAVREQYFGPGTRLTVT.

This chain links TRBV20-1 with TRBJ2-5, with TRBD2 matching 10 bases. This CDR3 has 15 residues. The V segment lost 2 bases and the J segment 1 base; nucleotides outside the gene matches: 4. Germline V lookup: CDR1 DFQATT, CDR2 SNEGSKA (reference sequence). The DNA of the CDR3 is TGCAGTGCTAGAAGCGTAGCGGGGGGCCAAGAGACCCAGTACTTC. It specifies CSARSVAGGQETQYF.

This chain links TRBV19 with TRBJ1-2; TRBD1 is a possible D gene (6 bases). The length of the CDR3 is 13 residues. Germline V gene data show CDR1 as LNHDA and CDR2 as SQIVND (reference sequence). V lost 6 bases to trimming and J lost 7 bases, with 15 bases between them. This chain's CDR3 is CASRGGRLLGYTF. As DNA, the CDR3 is TGTGCCAGTAGGGGGGGCAGGCTTCTTGGCTACACCTTC. Combining the CDR3 with reference TRBV19 and TRBJ1-2 gives the whole variable domain DGGITQSPKYLFRKEGQNVTLSCEQNLNHDAMYWYRQDPGQGLRLIYYSQIVNDFQKGDIAEGYSVSREKKESFPLTVTSAQKNPTAFYLCASRGGRLLGYTFGSGTRLTVV.